This T cell receptor (beta chain) was recovered during a study of T cell responses to AZD1222 COVID-19 vaccine. Findings and caveats of the study: Donors were mostly white British, more females; clonal diversity possibly underestimated. The breadth and depth of Spike-specific TCRs increased once two AZD1222 doses had been given. Reportedly, close to half of spike-specific TCRs are directed against unmutated variant regions.

As concerns this clone: Its specificity is not known.

Per germline, CDR1 SGHAT and CDR2 FQNNGV. The V and J ends lost 5 bases and 5 bases, in that order; junction bases with no gene match: 4. This CDR3 is built from 13 residues. Profiled with immunoSEQ multiplex PCR; TCRdb holds only in-frame clones, not every one. The sample carries 95,000 to 150,000 clones, 80% to 95% recorded once. Sample: peripheral blood, taken on day 0 of AZD1222 vaccination. This sequence was found in an adult in good health. This rearrangement joins TRBV11-2 to TRBJ1-1, with 8 positions matching TRBD1. The CDR3, as DNA: TGTGCCAGCAGCCCTAACAGGGGGACTGAAGCTTTCTTT. Residues: CASSPNRGTEAFF.